The 28 T cell receptor beta chains below all came from one sample that was sequenced in a study of CD8 T cells in ankylosing spondylitis. TCRdb re-called the 5' RACE reads with MiXCR, one entry per CDR3 protein. The data hold 250,000 or so distinct CDR3 sequences, with approximately 10% observed a single time. Sequenced: blood, either unsorted or a sorted T cell fraction (not recorded which). These receptor sequences come from a male donor with ankylosing spondylitis or in good health (not recorded which).

This clonotype was recorded at least ten times. The chain carries TRBV20-1 and TRBJ2-2; 7 bases line up with TRBD1. Per the germline V gene, CDR1 is DFQATT and CDR2 is SNEGSKA (reference sequence). This CDR3 spans 13 amino acids. Unmatched junction bases numbered 5, after V lost 6 bases and J lost 4 bases. CDR3 DNA: TGCAGTGCAGAGACAGGGCTCACCGGGGAGCTGTTTTTT. It translates to CSAETGLTGELFF.

This clonotype was found many times. The CDR3 reads CASSFNEGDTQYF. In DNA, the CDR3 is TGCGCCAGCAGCTTTAACGAAGGAGATACGCAGTATTTT. The chain employs TRBV5-1 and TRBJ2-3, with D uncertain. V was clipped by 2 bases and J by 5 bases, with 9 bases between them. This CDR3 has 13 residues. The germline gives CDR1 SGHRS, CDR2 YFSETQ.

The table lists this clonotype with many counts. The chain has TRBV11-1 and TRBJ1-2, with 8 positions matching TRBD1. This CDR3 comprises 18 residues. V lost 0 bases and J lost 7; bases outside the gene matches: 16. The germline V gene encodes CDR1 SGHAT and CDR2 FQDESV (reference sequence). The CDR3 sequence is CASSLAAGQGPPAIGYTF. The CDR3 DNA follows: TGTGCCAGCAGCTTAGCAGCCGGACAGGGCCCTCCAGCGATTGGCTACACCTTC.

This clonotype was seen repeatedly, ten times or more. Here the CDR3 reads CASSSQLNTEAFF. CDR3 coding DNA: TGCGCCAGCAGCTCCCAGCTGAACACTGAAGCTTTCTTT. The J gene is TRBJ1-1, the V gene TRBV5-1; D is unclear. Trimming removed 3 bases at V and 0 bases at J, with 6 bases between. The CDR3 has 13 amino acids. Germline-derived CDR1 and CDR2 are SGHRS and YFSETQ.

This chain connects TRBV7-9 to TRBJ1-2; 9 bases match TRBD1. CDR3 size: 16 residues. The germline V gene encodes CDR1 SEHNR and CDR2 FQNEAQ (reference sequence). V was clipped by 5 bases and J by 8 bases; unmatched bases: 15. CDR3 sequence (DNA): TGTGCCAGCAGCCTCCCTCCGGGACAGGGCCGCAGGGGCTACACCTTC. Translation gives CASSLPPGQGRRGYTF.

This clonotype was counted many times. The gene calls are TRBV5-1 and TRBJ1-4, with D tentatively TRBD1 (6 bases). V gave up 5 bases and J gave up 7 bases, with 15 bases separating them. CDR3 size: 14 residues. Per the germline V gene, CDR1 is SGHRS and CDR2 is YFSETQ. Here the CDR3 DNA reads TGCGCCAGCAGTACAGGGAGGGTTAGTGAAAAACTGTTTTTT. Encoded protein: CASSTGRVSEKLFF.

This clonotype was found a few times. The chain combines TRBV14 with TRBJ1-1, with D maybe TRBD1 (5 bases). The V end lost 0 bases, the J end lost 13 bases, and 18 bases lay between the germline ends. The CDR3 runs 14 residues. The germline gives CDR1 SGHDN, CDR2 FVKESK. This CDR3 is CASSQDYMGPWGFF. The CDR3 DNA is TGTGCCAGCAGCCAAGATTATATGGGGCCTTGGGGTTTCTTT.

This clonotype was seen many times. The chain couples TRBV5-1 to TRBJ2-7; TRBD2 matches at 7 bases. J gave up 3 bases and V 3 bases, and 15 bases lay outside the gene matches. The CDR3 consists of 17 residues. Germline V gene data show CDR1 as SGHRS and CDR2 as YFSETQ. The CDR3 here is CASSYTKLGTTNYEQYF. The DNA for the CDR3 is TGCGCCAGCAGCTACACTAAACTCGGGACTACGAACTACGAGCAGTACTTC.

This clonotype was seen repeatedly, ten times or more. This chain uses TRBV5-5 with TRBJ1-1, with unresolved D. There are 15 residues in the CDR3. The V gene lost 0 bases and the J gene lost 1 base, with 10 bases spanning the gap. Per germline, CDR1 SGHKS and CDR2 YYEKEE (reference sequence). CDR3 in DNA: TGTGCCAGCAGCTTGGATCCGATCCCGAACACTGAAGCTTTCTTT. Translation: CASSLDPIPNTEAFF. The variable domain in full, completed from reference TRBV5-5 and TRBJ1-1, reads DAGVTQSPTHLIKTRGQQVTLRCSPISGHKSVSWYQQVLGQGPQFIFQYYEKEERGRGNFPDRFSARQFPNYSSELNVNALLLGDSALYLCASSLDPIPNTEAFFGQGTRLTVV.

This clonotype was observed at least ten times. This rearrangement joins TRBV3-1 to TRBJ2-1; maybe TRBD2 (5 bases). This CDR3 region has 12 residues. Trimming removed 7 bases at V and 7 bases at J, with 11 bases between. Germline lookup yields CDR1 LGHDT and CDR2 YNNKEL (reference sequence). CDR3 sequence reads: CASIGPGNEQFF. CDR3 in DNA: TGTGCCAGCATCGGGCCGGGGAATGAGCAGTTCTTC.

A few counts support this clonotype. The V call is TRBV7-9, the J call TRBJ2-7; a possible D gene is TRBD2 (6 bases). The CDR3 consists of 14 residues. Trimming took 3 bases from V and 7 from J, leaving 16 bases between them. From germline, CDR1 is SEHNR and CDR2 FQNEAQ (reference sequence). CDR3 in DNA: TGTGCCAGCAGCTTCACGGGGGTTCAGCGAGAGCAGTACTTC. Its protein is CASSFTGVQREQYF.

Notes on this clonotype: One base away lies a much larger clone, so this may be a sequencing read error. The chain employs TRBV25-1 and TRBJ2-1; D might be TRBD2 (5 bases). CDR3 size: 13 residues. From germline, CDR1 is MGHDK and CDR2 SYGVNS. The CDR3 nucleotides are TGTGCCAGCAGCCGAGGAGGATCCCATGAGAAGTTCTTC. It codes for CASSRGGSHEKFF.

This clonotype has a count of ten or more. The V and J genes are TRBV13 and TRBJ1-1; D not certain. The germline V gene encodes CDR1 PRHDT and CDR2 FYEKMQ (reference sequence). Trimming took 2 bases from V and 1 from J, leaving 2 bases between them. This CDR3 comprises 12 residues. CDR3 sequence (DNA): TGTGCCAGCAGCTTAAGGAACACTGAAGCTTTCTTT. Translating it yields CASSLRNTEAFF.

The table lists this clonotype with many counts. The CDR3 is CSARDPRGQGGYTF. CDR3 DNA sequence: TGCAGTGCTAGAGATCCAAGGGGGCAAGGAGGCTACACCTTC. The V call is TRBV20-1, the J call TRBJ1-2, with TRBD1 identical over 7 bases. The V gene's germline CDR1 is DFQATT and CDR2 SNEGSKA (reference sequence). V shed 0 bases and J 8 bases; nucleotides not matched to a gene: 9. This CDR3 spans 14 amino acids.

There are many counts of this clonotype. The chain carries TRBV20-1 and TRBJ1-5; 8 bases agree with TRBD1. This CDR3 is built from 15 residues. CDR1 is DFQATT and CDR2 is SNEGSKA in the germline V gene (reference sequence). V shed 3 bases and J 5 bases; nucleotides not matched to a gene: 9. CDR3 bases: TGCAGTGCTAGCCGGGACAGGACGACTCATCAGCCCCAGCATTTT. Translating it yields CSASRDRTTHQPQHF.

V usage is TRBV11-3 and J usage is TRBJ1-2; a possible D gene is TRBD1 (6 bases). V lost 7 bases and J lost 6, with 27 bases in between. This CDR3 spans 17 amino acids. Per germline, CDR1 SGHNT and CDR2 YENEEA. CDR3 region: CASKNPLIWTAPDGYTF. DNA of the CDR3: TGTGCCAGCAAGAACCCCCTCATCTGGACAGCCCCGGATGGCTACACCTTC.

The rearrangement uses TRBV7-2 and TRBJ2-3, with D possibly being TRBD2 (5 bases). This CDR3 spans 15 amino acids. The ends were cut back, 4 bases at V and 2 bases at J, with 13 bases in the middle. Germline loops: CDR1 SGHTA, CDR2 FQGNSA. CDR3 DNA: TGTGCCAGCAGCTCCCTAAGCGGATCCACAGATACGCAGTATTTT. It codes for CASSSLSGSTDTQYF. Using reference TRBV7-2 and TRBJ2-3 for the parts outside the CDR3, the full variable domain is GAGVSQSPSNKVTEKGKDVELRCDPISGHTALYWYRQSLGQGLEFLIYFQGNSAPDKSGLPSDRFSAERTGGSVSTLTIQRTQQEDSAVYLCASSSLSGSTDTQYFGPGTRLTVL.

At least ten counts were recorded for this clonotype. CDR3 sequence: CSARGGETQYF. CDR3 nucleotide sequence: TGCAGTGCTAGAGGGGGCGAGACCCAGTACTTC. This chain connects TRBV20-1 to TRBJ2-5; maybe TRBD1 (5 bases). The CDR3 extends over 11 amino acids. Trimming cost V 1 base and J 5 bases, with 5 bases left between them. Germline CDR1 reads DFQATT; CDR2 reads SNEGSKA (reference sequence).

There are a few counts of this clonotype. The rearrangement joins TRBV3-1 to TRBJ2-3; D possibly corresponds to TRBD2 (6 bases). Germline CDR1 and CDR2: LGHDT and YNNKEL (reference sequence). With 0 bases removed from V and 2 bases from J, the gap between germline ends came to 12 bases. The CDR3 runs 16 residues. CDR3 in DNA: TGTGCCAGCAGCCAAGAAGCAGGGAGGAACACAGATACGCAGTATTTT. It translates to CASSQEAGRNTDTQYF.

V gene TRBV5-6 combines with J gene TRBJ1-2; D is perhaps TRBD1 (6 bases). V shed 0 bases and J shed 4 bases, with 10 bases lying between them. The CDR3 runs to 14 residues. Germline lookup yields CDR1 SGHDT and CDR2 YYEEEE. The CDR3, as DNA: TGTGCCAGCAGCTTGGACAGGGTTGGCTATGGCTACACCTTC. Its translation is CASSLDRVGYGYTF.

This clonotype was seen many times. The chain employs TRBV29-1 and TRBJ2-7; 13 bases match TRBD2. After removal of 4 bases from V and 6 bases from J, the junction contained 12 bases not matched to a gene. From germline, CDR1 is SQVTM and CDR2 ANQGSEA. The CDR3 has 16 amino acids. The CDR3 nucleotides are TGCAGCGTTGCACTAGCGGGAGGGCCGATTAGGGCCGAGCAGTACTTC. As protein: CSVALAGGPIRAEQYF.

This clonotype was seen ten or more times. This chain links TRBV3-1 with TRBJ2-1, with no clear D. CDR1 LGHDT and CDR2 YNNKEL come from the germline V gene (reference sequence). The CDR3 totals 15 residues. Trimming left V 1 base short and J 1 base short, with 8 bases between. The CDR3 nucleotides read TGTGCCAGCAGCCAAGTGCGCGGTTCCTACAATGAGCAGTTCTTC. Amino acid sequence: CASSQVRGSYNEQFF.

There are many counts of this clonotype. The V gene is TRBV4-2, the J gene TRBJ2-5, with D perhaps TRBD2 (5 bases). In germline, CDR1 is LGHNA, CDR2 YNFKEQ. Trimming stripped 1 base from V and 2 bases from J, with 11 bases between. The CDR3 has 15 amino acids. CDR3 amino acids: CASSQGLTNQETQYF. The CDR3 DNA reads as TGTGCCAGCAGCCAAGGACTAACGAATCAAGAGACCCAGTACTTC.

This chain joins TRBV20-1 and TRBJ2-1, with unresolved D. The CDR3 has 13 residues. Germline V CDR1 and CDR2: DFQATT, SNEGSKA (reference sequence). CDR3 protein: CSGSRGSYNEQFF. CDR3 bases: TGCAGCGGTAGCCGTGGCTCCTACAATGAGCAGTTCTTC.

This clonotype was detected ten times or more. Mismatch with germline at one junction end may stem from a read error. The rearrangement links TRBV3-1 to TRBJ2-5; D assignment may be TRBD1 or TRBD2 (5 bases each). The V gene's germline CDR1 is LGHDT and CDR2 YNNKEL (reference sequence). CDR3 length: 12 residues. The DNA of the CDR3 is TGTGCCAGCAGCCTGGCCGGAGGAACAGGCAGCTTC. Translation gives CASSLAGGTGSF.

This clonotype was detected only a few times. In DNA form, the CDR3 reads TGCAGTGCTAGGGGGCCTTGGACAGGGATCAACGAGCAGTACTTC. Its protein product is CSARGPWTGINEQYF. The J gene is TRBJ2-7, the V gene TRBV20-1; 8 nucleotides agree with TRBD1. Germline trimming cut 3 bases from V and 5 bases from J; bases unmatched to any gene: 12. CDR3 size: 15 residues. The germline V gene encodes CDR1 DFQATT and CDR2 SNEGSKA (reference sequence).

This clonotype showed up many times. Sequence at one end of the junction differs from germline and may be a read error. V gene TRBV7-7 combines with J gene TRBJ2-5, with 9 bases fitting TRBD2. The CDR3 has 14 residues. Per germline, CDR1 SSHAT and CDR2 FNYEAQ (reference sequence). CDR3 loop: CASSLAGSQETQYF. The CDR3 DNA follows: TGTGCCAGCAGCCTAGCGGGATCCCAAGAGACCCAGTACTTC.

Points on this clonotype: This sequence may be a read error, since a much larger clone differs from it by one base. This chain connects TRBV30 to TRBJ2-3; D is unclear. Germline values: CDR1 GTSNPN, CDR2 SVGIG (reference sequence). The CDR3 length is 14 residues. As DNA, the CDR3 is TGTGTCTGGATCGGGTTAGGAAGAACAGATACGCAGTATTTT. This translates into CVWIGLGRTDTQYF.